What follows are 27 T cell receptor beta chains derived from one specimen sequenced in a study of regulatory T cells in long-lasting Graves disease (TCRdb year 2021). The method behind the library was multiplex PCR. Sequencing instrument: Illumina HiSeq 4000. To build TCR beta libraries, CDR3 regions were amplified by Arm-PCR using iRepertoire HTBI primers. The raw public reads went through TCRdb reprocessing: fastp at Q25, MiXCR clone calling, in-frame beta chains kept. Records with the same CDR3 protein are collapsed into one entry carrying the most frequent genes and DNA. This sample gives 400,000 to 500,000 distinct CDR3 sequences in total; roughly a fifth of them show up just once. Together, the top ten hold over 11% of the sample. Interpreted using the paper, the time point label stands for: persistent/refractory GD, antithyroid drugs over 5 years with positive TRAb. For both TCR sequencing and RNA sequencing, RNA was extracted from PBMCs in TRIzol.

Sequencing was performed on peripheral blood mononuclear cells (PBMCs), taken when the disease was refractory, from a patient treated with antithyroid drugs. All receptors derive from a female donor with Graves disease.

The CDR3 nucleotides read TGCAGTGCCCGGACAGGGCCGGCGGACACTGAAGCTTTCTTT. Protein sequence: CSARTGPADTEAFF. This chain connects TRBV20-1 to TRBJ1-1; 8 bases are shared with TRBD1. This CDR3 is built from 14 residues. J lost 3 bases, V lost 6 bases, and 9 bases had no gene match. Germline V lookup: CDR1 DFQATT, CDR2 SNEGSKA (reference sequence).

The chain recombines TRBV2 with TRBJ2-3; D perhaps matches TRBD2 (5 bases). Trimming cost V 8 bases and J 6 bases, with 18 bases left between them. The germline gives CDR1 SNHLY, CDR2 FYNNEI. This CDR3 contains 14 residues. CDR3 DNA: TGTGCCAGCCGCGAAACTAGTCTCGGGGATACGCAGTATTTT. Translated: CASRETSLGDTQYF.

The chain joins TRBV27 to TRBJ2-2; the match to TRBD2 covers 7 bases. V lost 2 bases to trimming and J lost 1 base; unmatched junction nucleotides: 7. The length of the CDR3 is 17 residues. Germline V gives CDR1 MNHEY, CDR2 SMNVEV (reference sequence). For the CDR3, the DNA is TGTGCCAGCAGTTTAGCAGCGGGACCCTTGAACACCGGGGAGCTGTTTTTT. This translates into CASSLAAGPLNTGELFF.

This chain uses TRBV5-8 with TRBJ2-4; maybe TRBD1 (6 bases). CDR1 is SGHTS and CDR2 is YDEGEE in the germline V gene. Trimming left V 6 bases short and J 3 bases short, with 13 bases between. The CDR3 is 14 amino acids. Written as DNA, the CDR3 is TGTGCCAGCACAAAATCGGACAGCAAAAACATTCAGTACTTC. It translates to CASTKSDSKNIQYF. Variable domain in full (rest from reference TRBV5-8 and TRBJ2-4): EAGVTQSPTHLIKTRGQQATLRCSPISGHTSVYWYQQALGLGLQFLLWYDEGEERNRGNFPPRFSGRQFPNYSSELNVNALELEDSALYLCASTKSDSKNIQYFGAGTRLSVL.

The V and J genes are TRBV3-1 and TRBJ2-7, with TRBD2 matching over 7 bases. The CDR3 covers 17 residues. Germline assignment: CDR1 LGHDT and CDR2 YNNKEL (reference sequence). V lost 0 bases and J lost 1; bases outside the gene matches: 9. The CDR3 DNA follows: TGTGCCAGCAGCCAAGATCTGGCGCGGGAGTTGTCCTACGAGCAGTACTTC. Translated, it gives CASSQDLARELSYEQYF.

This clonotype was observed many times. The rearrangement uses TRBV5-1 and TRBJ1-5; D is perhaps TRBD1 (5 bases). V gave up 4 bases and J gave up 6 bases, with 14 bases separating them. CDR3 length: 14 amino acids. CDR1 and CDR2 (germline): SGHRS, YFSETQ. The CDR3 DNA reads as TGCGCCAGCAGCACCGGAGCAGGGAGTCAGCCCCAGCATTTT. Translation gives CASSTGAGSQPQHF.

There are many counts of this clonotype. The J gene is TRBJ1-2, the V gene TRBV29-1; 8 nucleotides line up with TRBD1. CDR1 and CDR2 from the germline V gene are SQVTM and ANQGSEA. The CDR3 extends over 14 amino acids. V lost 3 bases, J lost 3 bases, and 6 bases stayed unmatched. CDR3 nucleotide sequence: TGCAGCGTTGACGGACAGGGACCTTACTATGGCTACACCTTC. It codes for CSVDGQGPYYGYTF.

This clonotype was counted at least ten times. J is TRBJ2-5 and V is TRBV12-3 or TRBV12-4, with D hard to call. This CDR3 is built from 14 residues. The V gene lost 2 bases and the J gene lost 5 bases, with 12 bases spanning the gap. CDR3 in DNA: TGTGCCAGCAGTTTAACTATTTATTTGGAGACCCAGTACTTC. This codes for CASSLTIYLETQYF.

This chain joins TRBV14 and TRBJ1-1; D call uncertain. Trimming removed 3 bases from V and 1 base from J, with 6 bases in between. CDR1 SGHDN and CDR2 FVKESK come from the germline V gene. There are 13 residues in the CDR3. This chain's CDR3 is CASSQWGNTEAFF. CDR3 sequence (DNA): TGTGCCAGCAGCCAGTGGGGGAACACTGAAGCTTTCTTT.

This clonotype was found many times. CDR3 region: CASSVSRQMNTEAFF. In DNA, the CDR3 is TGTGCCAGCAGTGTAAGTAGACAGATGAACACTGAAGCTTTCTTT. The gene calls are TRBV6-1 and TRBJ1-1; perhaps TRBD1 as D (5 bases). V was shortened by 4 bases and J by 0 bases, with 12 bases between the two germline ends. This CDR3 comprises 15 residues. Germline V lookup: CDR1 MNHNS, CDR2 SASEGT.

This clonotype was observed a handful of times. The genes are TRBV6-1 and TRBJ1-4, with TRBD1 matching over 7 bases. Germline loops: CDR1 MNHNS, CDR2 SASEGT. V dropped 5 bases and J dropped 5; count of bases not matched to a gene: 8. CDR3 length equals 15 residues. The CDR3 protein is CASSPPTGLNEKLFF. The CDR3 nucleotides read TGTGCCAGCAGTCCGCCGACAGGGCTGAATGAAAAACTGTTTTTT.

The chain couples TRBV29-1 to TRBJ2-4; 8 bases match TRBD1. V trimming: 5 bases; J trimming: 1 base; junction bases outside the gene matches: 10. The germline V gene encodes CDR1 SQVTM and CDR2 ANQGSEA. CDR3 size: 16 residues. CDR3 residues: CSVIIQGALAKNIQYF. For the CDR3, the DNA is TGCAGCGTTATTATCCAGGGGGCTTTGGCCAAAAACATTCAGTACTTC.

This clonotype was detected only a few times. CDR3 nucleotides: TGTGCCAGCAGTTACAACTCCGCCTACGAGCAGTACTTC. The encoded protein is CASSYNSAYEQYF. The chain joins TRBV6-2 or TRBV6-3 to TRBJ2-7; D gene ambiguous. The germline CDR1 and CDR2 sequences are MNHEY and SVGEGT. V lost 2 bases to trimming and J lost 2 bases, with 7 bases between them. This CDR3 has 13 amino acids.

There are many counts of this clonotype. V and J are TRBV7-9 and TRBJ2-7; no firm D call. Germline V gene lookup returns CDR1 SEHNR and CDR2 FQNEAQ (reference sequence). Trimming took 5 bases from V and 6 from J, leaving 8 bases between them. CDR3 length: 11 amino acids. The CDR3 bases are TGTGCCAGCAGCCCCCAGGTCGAGCAGTACTTC. It translates to CASSPQVEQYF. Full variable domain (remainder filled in from reference TRBV7-9 and TRBJ2-7): DTGVSQNPRHKITKRGQNVTFRCDPISEHNRLYWYRQTLGQGPEFLTYFQNEAQLEKSRLLSDRFSAERPKGSFSTLEIQRTEQGDSAMYLCASSPQVEQYFGPGTRLTVT.

This clonotype was recorded at least ten times. The CDR3 sequence: CASSVTGASQPQHF. In DNA, the CDR3 is TGTGCCAGCAGTGTAACGGGGGCAAGTCAGCCCCAGCATTTT. The V gene is TRBV6-1, the J gene TRBJ1-5; tentatively, D is TRBD1 (6 bases). Deletions cut 4 bases from V and 6 bases from J, with 13 bases between. CDR1 is MNHNS, CDR2 SASEGT, per germline. CDR3 length: 14 amino acids.

This clonotype was found a few times. This rearrangement joins TRBV29-1 to TRBJ2-2, with 8 nucleotides matching TRBD1. The CDR3 has 15 amino acids. The trim removed 0 bases at V and 4 bases at J, leaving 4 bases unmatched. CDR1 and CDR2 (germline): SQVTM, ANQGSEA. The CDR3 coding sequence is TGCAGCGTTGAAGACCAGACAGGGGCCACCGGGGAGCTGTTTTTT. This gives the protein CSVEDQTGATGELFF.

This clonotype was detected many times. The J gene is TRBJ1-5, the V gene TRBV7-9; D is uncertain. The CDR3 consists of 13 residues. With 5 bases removed from V and 7 bases from J, the gap between germline ends came to 12 bases. The germline CDR1 and CDR2 sequences are SEHNR and FQNEAQ (reference sequence). The CDR3 region has the DNA TGTGCCAGCAGCATTGAAGGGAACCAGCCCCAGCATTTT. It specifies CASSIEGNQPQHF. Full variable domain (remainder filled in from reference TRBV7-9 and TRBJ1-5): DTGVSQNPRHKITKRGQNVTFRCDPISEHNRLYWYRQTLGQGPEFLTYFQNEAQLEKSRLLSDRFSAERPKGSFSTLEIQRTEQGDSAMYLCASSIEGNQPQHFGDGTRLSIL.

In regard to this clonotype: Given a much more abundant clone one base away, this may be a read error. V and J are TRBV3-1 and TRBJ1-1; no firm D call. Looked up from germline, CDR1 is LGHDT and CDR2 is YNNKEL (reference sequence). The CDR3 covers 12 residues. The CDR3, as DNA: TGTACCAGCACCCGACGGGGCACTGAAGCTTTCTTT. It translates to CTSTRRGTEAFF.

The rearrangement uses TRBV7-9 and TRBJ1-2, with TRBD1 matching 7 bases. CDR3 length: 15 residues. V lost 3 bases to trimming and J lost 5 bases; unmatched junction nucleotides: 9. Germline loops: CDR1 SEHNR, CDR2 FQNEAQ (reference sequence). The CDR3 is CASSLDRLTTYGYTF. CDR3 DNA sequence: TGTGCCAGCAGCTTGGACAGGCTCACCACTTATGGCTACACCTTC. Filled out from reference TRBV7-9 and TRBJ1-2, the complete variable domain reads DTGVSQNPRHKITKRGQNVTFRCDPISEHNRLYWYRQTLGQGPEFLTYFQNEAQLEKSRLLSDRFSAERPKGSFSTLEIQRTEQGDSAMYLCASSLDRLTTYGYTFGSGTRLTVV.

This clonotype turned up a few times. This rearrangement joins TRBV7-9 to TRBJ1-5; TRBD1 matches 9 bases. Germline V gene sequence: CDR1 SEHNR, CDR2 FQNEAQ (reference sequence). V shed 5 bases and J 6 bases; nucleotides not matched to a gene: 32. The CDR3 sequence is 23 residues long. CDR3 nucleotide sequence: TGTGCCAGCAGCCGGCACGGGACAGGGACGTTGGGGGGCTCCCAGCGGGTCTCTCAGCCCCAGCATTTT. This sequence encodes CASSRHGTGTLGGSQRVSQPQHF.

This chain links TRBV19 with TRBJ2-2; D is unclear. From germline, CDR1 is LNHDA and CDR2 SQIVND (reference sequence). The ends were cut back, 5 bases at V and 0 bases at J, with 10 bases in the middle. The CDR3 sequence is 15 residues long. This CDR3 is CASSARDANTGELFF. The CDR3 DNA is TGTGCCAGTAGTGCCAGAGACGCGAACACCGGGGAGCTGTTTTTT.

This clonotype was picked up a small number of times. This chain uses TRBV5-1 with TRBJ2-1; tentative D call: TRBD2 (6 bases). The germline V gene encodes CDR1 SGHRS and CDR2 YFSETQ. The CDR3 covers 15 residues. Between the trimmed V and J ends, which lost 2 bases and 6 bases, there was a span of 15 bases. CDR3 sequence: CASSFGAPGVNEQFF. Here the CDR3 DNA reads TGCGCCAGCAGCTTTGGGGCCCCGGGGGTCAATGAGCAGTTCTTC.

The gene calls are TRBV7-2 and TRBJ2-2, with D perhaps matching TRBD2 (6 bases). There are 16 residues in the CDR3. V lost 4 bases to trimming and J lost 1 base, with 13 bases between them. Germline lookup yields CDR1 SGHTA and CDR2 FQGNSA. CDR3 sequence (DNA): TGTGCCAGCAGCTCGTATAGCGGCCTGAACACCGGGGAGCTGTTTTTT. Translating it yields CASSSYSGLNTGELFF.

This clonotype was recorded many times. The chain links TRBV2 to TRBJ1-4; no clear D gene. The CDR3 covers 14 residues. Germline lookup yields CDR1 SNHLY and CDR2 FYNNEI. With 0 bases removed from V and 6 bases from J, the gap between germline ends came to 8 bases. CDR3 in DNA: TGTGCCAGCAGTGAAGCCCCGTTAGATGAAAAACTGTTTTTT. It codes for CASSEAPLDEKLFF.

This rearrangement joins TRBV28 to TRBJ2-1; 8 bases are shared with TRBD2. CDR1 and CDR2 (germline): MDHEN, SYDVKM. Trimming at V came to 5 bases and at J to 2 bases, leaving 11 bases not matched to a gene. The CDR3 is 17 amino acids. The CDR3 DNA sequence: TGTGCCAGCAGTGCCGGCGGACTAGCAGGAACCTACAATGAGCAGTTCTTC. This gives the protein CASSAGGLAGTYNEQFF.

This clonotype was seen many times. J is TRBJ1-1 and V is TRBV28; possible D gene TRBD1, 5 bases. V lost 6 bases, J lost 9 bases, and 20 bases lay in between. The CDR3 has 14 amino acids. Germline-derived CDR1 and CDR2 are MDHEN and SYDVKM. The chain's CDR3 is CASRPGTERKKAFF. Written as DNA, the CDR3 is TGTGCCAGCAGACCCGGGACGGAGCGAAAAAAAGCTTTCTTT.

This clonotype was seen at least ten times. The V and J genes are TRBV30 and TRBJ2-7, with TRBD1 matching 7 bases. The length of the CDR3 is 12 residues. The V segment lost 1 base and the J segment 8 bases; nucleotides outside the gene matches: 5. CDR1 and CDR2 (germline): GTSNPN, SVGIG (reference sequence). CDR3 in amino acids: CAWSAGQVKQYF. CDR3 coding DNA: TGTGCCTGGAGTGCAGGACAGGTCAAGCAGTACTTC.